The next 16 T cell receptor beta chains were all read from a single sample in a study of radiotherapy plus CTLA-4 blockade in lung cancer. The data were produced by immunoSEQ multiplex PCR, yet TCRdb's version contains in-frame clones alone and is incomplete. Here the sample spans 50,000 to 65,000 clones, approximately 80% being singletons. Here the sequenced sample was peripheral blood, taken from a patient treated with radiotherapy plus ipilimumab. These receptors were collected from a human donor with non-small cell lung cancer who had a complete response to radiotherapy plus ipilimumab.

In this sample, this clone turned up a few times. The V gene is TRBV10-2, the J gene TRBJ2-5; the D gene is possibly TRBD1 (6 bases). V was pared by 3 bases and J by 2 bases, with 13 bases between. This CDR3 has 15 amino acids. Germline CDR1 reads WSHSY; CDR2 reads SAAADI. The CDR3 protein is CASSDLGTGQETQYF. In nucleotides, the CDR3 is TGCGCCAGCAGTGATTTGGGTACAGGGCAAGAGACCCAGTACTTC.

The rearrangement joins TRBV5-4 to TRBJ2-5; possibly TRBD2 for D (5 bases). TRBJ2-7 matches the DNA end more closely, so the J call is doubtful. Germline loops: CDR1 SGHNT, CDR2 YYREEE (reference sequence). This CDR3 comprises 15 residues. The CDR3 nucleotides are TGTGCCAGCAGCCTTGGACTGGTGAGCTCCTACGAGCAGTACTTC. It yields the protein CASSLGLVSSYEQYF.

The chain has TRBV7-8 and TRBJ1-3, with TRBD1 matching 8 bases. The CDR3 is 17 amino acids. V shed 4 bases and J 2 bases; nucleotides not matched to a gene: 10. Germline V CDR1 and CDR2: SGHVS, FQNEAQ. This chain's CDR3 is CASSSLGGQVPGNTIYF. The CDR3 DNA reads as TGTGCCAGCAGCTCCTTGGGGGGACAGGTGCCTGGAAACACCATATATTTT. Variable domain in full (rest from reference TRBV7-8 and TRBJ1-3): GAGVSQSPRYKVAKRGQDVALRCDPISGHVSLFWYQQALGQGPEFLTYFQNEAQLDKSGLPSDRFFAERPEGSVSTLKIQRTQQEDSAVYLCASSSLGGQVPGNTIYFGEGSWLTVV.

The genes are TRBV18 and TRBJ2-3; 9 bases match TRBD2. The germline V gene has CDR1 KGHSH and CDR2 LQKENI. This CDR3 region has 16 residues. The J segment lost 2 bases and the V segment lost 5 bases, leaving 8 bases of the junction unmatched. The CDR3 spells CASSSLAGVITDTQYF. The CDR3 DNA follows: TGTGCCAGCTCAAGCTTAGCGGGAGTAATCACAGATACGCAGTATTTT.

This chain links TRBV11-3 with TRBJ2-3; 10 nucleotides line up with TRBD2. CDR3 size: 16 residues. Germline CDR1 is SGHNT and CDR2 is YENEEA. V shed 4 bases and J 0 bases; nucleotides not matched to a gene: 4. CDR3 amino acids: CASSSRTSGSTDTQYF. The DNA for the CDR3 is TGTGCCAGCAGCTCCCGGACTAGCGGAAGCACAGATACGCAGTATTTT.

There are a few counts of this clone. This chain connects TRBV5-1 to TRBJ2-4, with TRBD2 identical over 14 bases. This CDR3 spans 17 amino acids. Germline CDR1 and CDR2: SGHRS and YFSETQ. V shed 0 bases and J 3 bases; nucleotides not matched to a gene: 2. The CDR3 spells CASSLAGTSGGKNIQYF. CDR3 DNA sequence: TGCGCCAGCAGCTTGGCTGGGACTAGCGGGGGCAAAAACATTCAGTACTTC.

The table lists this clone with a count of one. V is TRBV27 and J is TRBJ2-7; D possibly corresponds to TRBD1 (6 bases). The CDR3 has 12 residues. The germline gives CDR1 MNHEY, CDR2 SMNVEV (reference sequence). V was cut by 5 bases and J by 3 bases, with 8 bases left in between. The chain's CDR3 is CASSIQGYEQYF. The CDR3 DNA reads TGTGCCAGCAGTATACAGGGCTACGAGCAGTACTTC.

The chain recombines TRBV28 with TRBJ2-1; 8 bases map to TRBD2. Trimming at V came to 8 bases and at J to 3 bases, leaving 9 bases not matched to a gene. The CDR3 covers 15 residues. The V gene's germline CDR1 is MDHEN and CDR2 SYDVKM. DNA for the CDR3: TGTGCCAGCTTCCGGAGCGGGAGCTTCTACAATGAGCAGTTCTTC. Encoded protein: CASFRSGSFYNEQFF.

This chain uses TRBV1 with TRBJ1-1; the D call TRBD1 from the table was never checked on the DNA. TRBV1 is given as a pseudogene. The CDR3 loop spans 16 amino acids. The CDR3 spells CTSSQVGQGGDTEAFF. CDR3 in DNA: TGCACCAGCAGCCAAGTTGGACAGGGAGGGGACACTGAAGCTTTCTTT.

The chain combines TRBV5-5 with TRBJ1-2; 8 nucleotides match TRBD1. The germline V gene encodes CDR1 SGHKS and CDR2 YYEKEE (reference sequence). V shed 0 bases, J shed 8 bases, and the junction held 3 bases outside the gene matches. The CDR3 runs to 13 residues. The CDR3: CASSLGTGSGYTF. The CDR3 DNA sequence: TGTGCCAGCAGCTTGGGGACAGGGTCCGGCTACACCTTC.

CDR3 coding DNA: TGTGCCAGCCCCCAGCGGGGGGGAGGGCAGGACGAGCAGTACGTC. Its protein is CASPQRGGGQDEQYV. V usage is TRBV5-8 and J usage is TRBJ2-7, with 10 bases fitting TRBD2. CDR1 and CDR2 (germline): SGHTS, YDEGEE. Germline trimming cut 7 bases from V and 5 bases from J; bases unmatched to any gene: 12. The CDR3 is 15 residues long.

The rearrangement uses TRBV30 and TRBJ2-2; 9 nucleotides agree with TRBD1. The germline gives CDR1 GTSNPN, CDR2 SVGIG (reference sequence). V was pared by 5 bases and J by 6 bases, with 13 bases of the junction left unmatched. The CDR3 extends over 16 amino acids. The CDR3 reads CAWENAGTGPSGELFF. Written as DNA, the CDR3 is TGTGCCTGGGAAAACGCCGGGACAGGGCCTTCCGGGGAGCTGTTTTTT.

This chain's CDR3 is CASMAGAYNQPQHF. The CDR3 DNA reads as TGTGCCAGCATGGCAGGGGCTTACAATCAGCCCCAGCATTTT. V gene TRBV27 combines with J gene TRBJ1-5, with a weak D call TRBD1 (6 bases). The V end was cut by 7 bases, the J end by 3 bases, with 13 bases between. This CDR3 contains 14 residues. Germline V gene lookup returns CDR1 MNHEY and CDR2 SMNVEV (reference sequence).

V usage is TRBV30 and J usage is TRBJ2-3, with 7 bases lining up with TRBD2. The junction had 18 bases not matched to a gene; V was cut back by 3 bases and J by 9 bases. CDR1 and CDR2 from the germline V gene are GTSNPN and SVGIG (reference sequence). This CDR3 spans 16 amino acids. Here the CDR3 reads CAWRGPRTSYGNTQYF. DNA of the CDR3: TGTGCCTGGAGGGGGCCGAGGACTAGTTATGGTAACACGCAGTATTTT.

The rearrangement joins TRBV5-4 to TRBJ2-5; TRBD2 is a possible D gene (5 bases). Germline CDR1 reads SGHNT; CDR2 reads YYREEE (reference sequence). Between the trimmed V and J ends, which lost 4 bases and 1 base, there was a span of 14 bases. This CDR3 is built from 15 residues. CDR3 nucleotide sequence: TGTGCCAGCAGCCCCGGAGGTAGAAGCCAAGAGACCCAGTACTTC. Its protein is CASSPGGRSQETQYF. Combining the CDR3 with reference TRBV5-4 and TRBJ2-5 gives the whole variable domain ETGVTQSPTHLIKTRGQQVTLRCSSQSGHNTVSWYQQALGQGPQFIFQYYREEENGRGNFPPRFSGLQFPNYSSELNVNALELDDSALYLCASSPGGRSQETQYFGPGTRLLVL.

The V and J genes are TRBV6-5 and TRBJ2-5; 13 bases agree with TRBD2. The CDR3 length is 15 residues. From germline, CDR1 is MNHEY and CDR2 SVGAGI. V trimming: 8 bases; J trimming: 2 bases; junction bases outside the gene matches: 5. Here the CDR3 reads CASEPGLAGQETQYF. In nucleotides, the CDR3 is TGTGCCAGCGAACCGGGACTAGCGGGGCAAGAGACCCAGTACTTC.